Sequencing of this TCR beta chain was carried out in a study of shared T cell receptors in the human thymus listed by TCRdb under 2021. With respect to the entire study: The study examined how self-reactive, shared T-cell receptor alpha chains are generated in the human thymus.

Library method: the immunoSEQ multiplex PCR assay. The table comes from immuneACCESS by way of TCRdb, which keeps in-frame sequences with V and J called. Part of the clones is missing from these tables; in studies checked, under half for an unresolved V gene and the rest for unknown reasons. The sample includes around 68,000 clones, with about 95% observed a single time. Clones ranked in the top ten supply around 0.03% of the sample. For this clone: No cognate antigen has been identified for it. The input lacks base qualities; no much larger clone sits a single base away.

The CDR3 measures 14 amino acids from cysteine to phenylalanine. The only DNA kept is the CDR3, 42 bases in frame from the first base. Via the germline V gene, CDR1 is LGHNA and CDR2 YSLEER. The junction shows trimming of 0 bases on V and 6 bases on J, plus 9 bases between the germline ends. Sequencing used thymocytes. The chain joins TRBV4-3 to TRBJ2-1; the D gene is not confidently resolved. The receptor's source is a human donor. The DNA is as follows: TGCGCCAGCAGCCAAGAGGAAGAGAGCAATGAGCAGTTCTTC. Translated, this is CASSQEEESNEQFF.